What follows are 14 T cell receptor beta chains derived from one specimen sequenced in a study of blood T cell repertoires in COVID-19. Profiled with immunoSEQ multiplex PCR; TCRdb holds only in-frame clones, not every one. The data hold about 140,000 clones, with around 82% observed a single time. The specimen sequenced was peripheral blood. The receptors derive from a human donor in a cohort sampled during active COVID-19.

This clone has more than one count but fewer than ten. The V and J genes are TRBV5-6 and TRBJ2-3, with D tentatively TRBD1 (5 bases). The CDR3 covers 12 residues. Germline lookup yields CDR1 SGHDT and CDR2 YYEEEE. V lost 0 bases to trimming and J lost 7 bases, with 6 bases between them. CDR3 coding DNA: TGTGCCAGCAGCTTGGGGACAAATACGCAGTATTTT. This translates into CASSLGTNTQYF.

This clone was counted between two and nine times. The gene calls are TRBV6-1 and TRBJ1-6; no definite D call. Germline V gives CDR1 MNHNS, CDR2 SASEGT. This CDR3 contains 15 residues. V was trimmed by 1 base and J by 3 bases, leaving 7 bases between them. CDR3 in amino acids: CASSEGEDYNSPLHF. CDR3 DNA: TGTGCCAGCAGTGAAGGGGAGGACTATAATTCACCCCTCCACTTT.

The V call is TRBV19, the J call TRBJ2-2; D remains ambiguous. The CDR3 extends over 15 amino acids. Trimming pared 6 bases from V and 7 bases from J, leaving 18 bases between. CDR1 is LNHDA, CDR2 SQIVND, per germline (reference sequence). The CDR3 loop reads CASSDGSRPDGELFF. The CDR3 nucleotides are TGTGCCAGTAGCGATGGATCTAGGCCAGACGGGGAGCTGTTTTTT. The full variable domain, with the rest looked up from reference TRBV19 and TRBJ2-2, is DGGITQSPKYLFRKEGQNVTLSCEQNLNHDAMYWYRQDPGQGLRLIYYSQIVNDFQKGDIAEGYSVSREKKESFPLTVTSAQKNPTAFYLCASSDGSRPDGELFFGEGSRLTVL.

The V gene is TRBV6-2 or TRBV6-3, the J gene TRBJ1-2; 7 bases agree with TRBD1. There are 15 residues in the CDR3. Germline V gene lookup returns CDR1 MNHEY and CDR2 SVGEGT. Germline trimming cut 7 bases from V and 4 bases from J; bases unmatched to any gene: 12. The CDR3 region is CASTPGQGGLYGYTF. The DNA for the CDR3 is TGTGCCAGCACCCCGGGGCAGGGGGGACTCTATGGCTACACCTTC.

V usage is TRBV6-5 and J usage is TRBJ1-5, with D unclear. CDR1 is MNHEY, CDR2 SVGAGI, per germline. V was cut by 6 bases and J by 0 bases, with 9 bases left in between. The CDR3 totals 14 residues. The CDR3 loop is CASRQTFSNQPQHF. DNA for the CDR3: TGTGCCAGCAGGCAGACATTTAGCAATCAGCCCCAGCATTTT.

The chain combines TRBV9 with TRBJ1-1; D remains unclear. The germline CDR1 and CDR2 sequences are SGDLS and YYNGEE. Trimming left V 4 bases short and J 6 bases short, with 16 bases between. The CDR3 is 14 amino acids. The CDR3 sequence is CASSTYLEEAEAFF. CDR3 sequence (DNA): TGTGCCAGCAGCACCTACCTCGAGGAGGCTGAAGCTTTCTTT.

This rearrangement joins TRBV11-2 to TRBJ1-4, with 11 bases lining up with TRBD1. This CDR3 is built from 16 residues. The V gene's germline CDR1 is SGHAT and CDR2 FQNNGV. V shed 3 bases, J shed 13 bases, and the junction held 13 bases outside the gene matches. For the CDR3, the DNA is TGTGCCAGCAGCTTGGGACAGGGGGTGGGTGTGAAAGGACTGTTTTTT. This codes for CASSLGQGVGVKGLFF.

The chain has TRBV12-3 or TRBV12-4 and TRBJ2-1; 12 bases map to TRBD2. The ends lost 5 bases at V and 14 bases at J; junction bases unmatched: 4. The CDR3 runs to 12 residues. CDR3 amino acids: CASSQTSGGKFF. The CDR3 DNA reads as TGTGCCAGCAGTCAGACTAGCGGGGGAAAGTTCTTC.

The chain joins TRBV6-5 to TRBJ1-1; D gene unclear. The germline V gene encodes CDR1 MNHEY and CDR2 SVGAGI. Trimming left V 11 bases short and J 0 bases short, with 13 bases between. CDR3 size: 13 residues. The CDR3 here is CAVRDNMNTEAFF. CDR3 bases: TGTGCCGTCCGCGACAACATGAACACTGAAGCTTTCTTT.

The chain couples TRBV18 to TRBJ2-6; tentative D call: TRBD2 (5 bases). The V gene's germline CDR1 is KGHSH and CDR2 LQKENI. Trimming took 3 bases from V and 0 from J, leaving 12 bases between them. The CDR3 length is 17 residues. The CDR3 nucleotides read TGTGCCAGCTCACCCCTGGGAGTTGGCTCTGGGGCCAACGTCCTGACTTTC. Protein sequence: CASSPLGVGSGANVLTF.

The J gene is TRBJ2-7, the V gene TRBV28, with a tentative D call TRBD2 (6 bases). V was shortened by 7 bases and J by 6 bases, with 16 bases between the two germline ends. This CDR3 contains 13 residues. Germline CDR1 MDHEN, CDR2 SYDVKM. The CDR3 DNA is TGTGCCAGCACCCCAGGGACGGGAGCCGAGCAGTACTTC. It is translated as CASTPGTGAEQYF. Full variable domain (rest looked up from reference TRBV28 and TRBJ2-7): DVKVTQSSRYLVKRTGEKVFLECVQDMDHENMFWYRQDPGLGLRLIYFSYDVKMKEKGDIPEGYSVSREKKERFSLILESASTNQTSMYLCASTPGTGAEQYFGPGTRLTVT.

This clone was seen more than once but under ten times. This chain uses TRBV29-1 with TRBJ1-3; 7 bases agree with TRBD1. Germline CDR1 reads SQVTM; CDR2 reads ANQGSEA. J lost 4 bases, V lost 6 bases, and 0 bases had no gene match. The CDR3 is 11 amino acids. CDR3 in amino acids: CSVDRGNTIYF. CDR3 DNA: TGCAGCGTGGACAGGGGAAACACCATATATTTT.

This rearrangement joins TRBV13 to TRBJ2-6; 8 positions match TRBD2. Trimming at V came to 8 bases and at J to 0 bases, leaving 12 bases not matched to a gene. Germline V gene lookup returns CDR1 PRHDT and CDR2 FYEKMQ (reference sequence). The length of the CDR3 is 18 residues. The CDR3 region has the DNA TGTGCCAGCGGACTCCGTGGTAGCGGGGTCTCTGGGGCCAACGTCCTGACTTTC. Translated: CASGLRGSGVSGANVLTF.

This clone was seen ten or more times. V usage is TRBV2 and J usage is TRBJ2-1; D is possibly TRBD1 (7 bases). V shed 7 bases and J shed 5 bases, with 9 bases lying between them. The CDR3 runs to 12 residues. CDR1 is SNHLY, CDR2 FYNNEI, per germline. CDR3: CASTRGDNEQFF. Written as DNA, the CDR3 is TGTGCCAGCACCAGGGGGGACAATGAGCAGTTCTTC. Supplemented by reference TRBV2 and TRBJ2-1, the full variable domain reads EPEVTQTPSHQVTQMGQEVILRCVPISNHLYFYWYRQILGQKVEFLVSFYNNEISEKSEIFDDQFSVERPDGSNFTLKIRSTKLEDSAMYFCASTRGDNEQFFGPGTRLTVL.